This TCR beta chain is drawn from a study of CD8+ T cells in alopecia areata. The CDR3 covers 15 residues. V was cut by 2 bases and J by 6 bases, with 15 bases left in between. Germline CDR1 SGHRS, CDR2 YFSETQ. Isolated RNA was reverse transcribed into cDNA used as the sequencing template. Assay used: immunoSEQ multiplex PCR; TCRdb lists only in-frame clones, some missing. Here the sample spans 120,000 to 150,000 clones, over 70% being singletons. Findings and caveats of the study: Between patients, shared TCR sequences were less clear than in mice. This was possibly due in part to HLA diversity in the patient population. Sequencing of scalp tissue also captures the resident alphabeta T cells of normal skin.

On this clone: As yet, its antigen is unknown.

This clonotype originated in a human donor with alopecia areata. The chain uses TRBV5-1 and TRBJ2-1; either TRBD1 or TRBD2 may supply D (5 bases each). The sample was CD8+ T cells sorted from blood, taken at week 0. The CDR3 loop reads CASSFYYGTSNEQFF. The CDR3 coding sequence is TGCGCCAGCAGCTTCTATTACGGGACGTCCAATGAGCAGTTCTTC.